The 31 T cell receptor beta chains below were found in one sample sequenced in a study of T-cell memory formation after mild COVID-19. TCRdb re-analysed the 5' RACE reads in MiXCR, keeping a single row per CDR3 protein. The data show more than 300,000 distinct CDR3 sequences, around an eighth seen once. The specimen was PBMCs or a T cell subset sorted from them (not recorded which). The source of these receptors is a man aged 18 to 29 who had mild COVID-19 (a few samples of this study predate the infection). Cell type and time point are not known.

V and J are TRBV9 and TRBJ2-3; D might be TRBD2 (5 bases). The CDR3 length is 17 residues. The V end lost 4 bases, the J end lost 2 bases, and 20 bases lay between the germline ends. Germline loops: CDR1 SGDLS, CDR2 YYNGEE. The CDR3 region is CASSPRTCETNTDTQYF. CDR3 nucleotide sequence: TGTGCCAGCAGCCCTCGGACTTGTGAGACTAACACAGATACGCAGTATTTT.

This clonotype has more than one count but fewer than ten. The rearrangement uses TRBV7-2 and TRBJ1-1, with D hard to call. Germline V gene lookup returns CDR1 SGHTA and CDR2 FQGNSA. V was shortened by 0 bases and J by 3 bases, with 5 bases between the two germline ends. The CDR3 runs to 13 residues. The CDR3 loop is CASSLAAHTEAFF. The CDR3 DNA reads as TGTGCCAGCAGCTTAGCTGCCCACACTGAAGCTTTCTTT.

This chain links TRBV13 with TRBJ2-3; no firm D call. Germline CDR1 PRHDT, CDR2 FYEKMQ (reference sequence). With 5 bases removed from V and 3 bases from J, the gap between germline ends came to 15 bases. CDR3 length equals 15 residues. CDR3 sequence (DNA): TGTGCCAGCAGCCTGGGCCCTAGAAGTACAGATACGCAGTATTTT. Translated, it gives CASSLGPRSTDTQYF.

A few counts support this clonotype. V usage is TRBV10-3 and J usage is TRBJ2-7, with 10 positions matching TRBD1. This CDR3 comprises 14 residues. Trimming at V came to 0 bases and at J to 6 bases, leaving 2 bases not matched to a gene. Germline values: CDR1 ENHRY, CDR2 SYGVKD. CDR3 region: CAISESTGGGEQYV. CDR3 nucleotide sequence: TGTGCCATCAGTGAGTCGACAGGGGGCGGCGAGCAGTACGTC.

In the case of this clonotype: Since a much larger clone is just one base distant, this may be a read error. The gene calls are TRBV3-1 and TRBJ1-2; a weak D match, TRBD1 (5 bases). The V gene's germline CDR1 is LGHDT and CDR2 YNNKEL (reference sequence). The CDR3 runs 13 residues. The CDR3 loop reads CASSQQGGYVYTF. For the CDR3, the DNA is TGTGCCAGCAGCCAACAGGGAGGCTATGTCTACACCTTC.

Ten or more counts support this clonotype. This sequence joins TRBV10-3 and TRBJ2-5; D gene uncertain. The CDR3 spans 11 residues. The germline V gene encodes CDR1 ENHRY and CDR2 SYGVKD. V was trimmed by 3 bases and J by 5 bases, leaving 4 bases between them. Written as DNA, the CDR3 is TGTGCCATCAGTGATGGGGAGACCCAGTACTTC. Translation gives CAISDGETQYF.

V gene TRBV7-9 combines with J gene TRBJ1-4; D call uncertain. The V end lost 5 bases, the J end lost 8 bases, and 18 bases lay between the germline ends. Germline loops: CDR1 SEHNR, CDR2 FQNEAQ (reference sequence). CDR3 size: 15 residues. The CDR3 DNA follows: TGTGCCAGCAGCCCATGGAGGTCGGAAAGAGAAAAACTGTTTTTT. As protein: CASSPWRSEREKLFF.

The rearrangement links TRBV20-1 to TRBJ1-1, with 8 bases identical to TRBD1. V shed 4 bases and J 4 bases; nucleotides not matched to a gene: 2. The CDR3 is 12 residues long. Germline CDR1 is DFQATT and CDR2 is SNEGSKA (reference sequence). CDR3 region: CSATGGVTEAFF. In DNA, the CDR3 is TGCAGTGCTACAGGGGGCGTCACTGAAGCTTTCTTT.

The chain recombines TRBV20-1 with TRBJ2-5; 10 bases are shared with TRBD2. The J segment lost 5 bases and the V segment lost 2 bases, leaving 2 bases of the junction unmatched. The CDR3 is made up of 13 amino acids. Per germline, CDR1 DFQATT and CDR2 SNEGSKA (reference sequence). The CDR3 nucleotides read TGCAGTGCTAGAAATAGCGGGGGGGAGACCCAGTACTTC. Translated: CSARNSGGETQYF.

This sequence joins TRBV6-2 or TRBV6-3 and TRBJ2-2; D tentatively reads TRBD1 or TRBD2 (5 bases each). Germline lookup yields CDR1 MNHEY and CDR2 SVGEGT. V lost 2 bases, J lost 5 bases, and 12 bases lay in between. CDR3 length equals 15 residues. The CDR3, as DNA: TGTGCCAGCAGTTACGAGGGGCCCTATACCGGGGAGCTGTTTTTT. This sequence encodes CASSYEGPYTGELFF.

The rearrangement links TRBV11-2 to TRBJ2-1; D is ambiguous. Trimming took off 2 bases at V and 6 bases at J, with 11 bases between the two ends. There are 14 residues in the CDR3. Per germline, CDR1 SGHAT and CDR2 FQNNGV. CDR3 bases: TGTGCCAGCAGCTTAACCCCCCGGCTCAATGAGCAGTTCTTC. The encoded protein is CASSLTPRLNEQFF. Supplemented by reference TRBV11-2 and TRBJ2-1, the full variable domain reads EAGVAQSPRYKIIEKRQSVAFWCNPISGHATLYWYQQILGQGPKLLIQFQNNGVVDDSQLPKDRFSAERLKGVDSTLKIQPAKLEDSAVYLCASSLTPRLNEQFFGPGTRLTVL.

This clonotype was picked up a small number of times. The chain uses TRBV29-1 and TRBJ1-1, with 8 bases fitting TRBD1. V lost 7 bases, J lost 5 bases, and 6 bases stayed unmatched. The CDR3 has 12 amino acids. Germline V CDR1 and CDR2: SQVTM, ANQGSEA. CDR3 loop: CSASTGVTEAFF. DNA of the CDR3: TGCAGCGCCTCGACAGGGGTAACTGAAGCTTTCTTT.

This rearrangement joins TRBV7-8 to TRBJ2-1; 7 bases agree with TRBD2. CDR3 length: 16 residues. Unmatched junction bases numbered 13, after V lost 5 bases and J lost 6 bases. The germline V gene encodes CDR1 SGHVS and CDR2 FQNEAQ. CDR3 DNA: TGTGCCAGCAGCCCGAGGGAGCGGGGAGTGTTCAATGAGCAGTTCTTC. It specifies CASSPRERGVFNEQFF.

This chain links TRBV28 with TRBJ1-5; D remains unclear. The CDR3 loop spans 14 amino acids. Germline lookup yields CDR1 MDHEN and CDR2 SYDVKM. CDR3 residues: CAAWGGGSNQPQHF. In nucleotides, the CDR3 is TGTGCAGCTTGGGGAGGCGGATCCAATCAGCCCCAGCATTTT.

The CDR3 nucleotides read TGTGCCAGCAGTGATGACCAGTACACCGGGGAGCTGTTTTTT. Encoded protein: CASSDDQYTGELFF. The chain employs TRBV25-1 and TRBJ2-2; no firm D call. Germline CDR1 is MGHDK and CDR2 is SYGVNS. This CDR3 comprises 14 residues. V shed 3 bases and J shed 3 bases, with 8 bases lying between them.

This clonotype was seen a handful of times. This chain connects TRBV4-3 to TRBJ2-2; D not certain. Germline values: CDR1 LGHNA, CDR2 YSLEER. The CDR3 is 15 residues long. V was clipped by 0 bases and J by 7 bases, with 12 bases between them. The CDR3 region is CASSQEILNGGELFF. CDR3 DNA sequence: TGCGCCAGCAGCCAAGAAATCCTCAACGGCGGGGAGCTGTTTTTT.

This clonotype was picked up a small number of times. CDR3 loop: CASSQSRVSDTQYF. CDR3 DNA sequence: TGCGCCAGCAGCCAAAGTAGAGTCTCAGATACGCAGTATTTT. J is TRBJ2-3 and V is TRBV4-3; D call uncertain. The V end was cut by 2 bases, the J end by 4 bases, with 10 bases between. The CDR3 extends over 14 amino acids. Per germline, CDR1 LGHNA and CDR2 YSLEER.

This clonotype was detected only a few times. V usage is TRBV5-6 and J usage is TRBJ1-5; a weak D match, TRBD1 (5 bases). This CDR3 contains 18 residues. Trimming shortened V by 2 bases and J by 2 bases, and 20 bases separated the two germline ends. Germline V CDR1 and CDR2: SGHDT, YYEEEE. The CDR3 region is CASSLSRAAGGGNQPQHF. CDR3 in DNA: TGTGCCAGCAGCTTATCAAGGGCCGCCGGGGGAGGCAATCAGCCCCAGCATTTT.

V and J are TRBV7-2 and TRBJ1-1; no firm D call. This CDR3 has 14 amino acids. Germline CDR1 SGHTA, CDR2 FQGNSA. Trimming removed 0 bases from V and 3 bases from J, with 8 bases in between. CDR3 bases: TGTGCCAGCAGCTTAGCGCTTCGGGACACTGAAGCTTTCTTT. It encodes CASSLALRDTEAFF.

This clonotype was counted only a few times. J is TRBJ2-5 and V is TRBV12-3 or TRBV12-4; D assignment may be TRBD1 or TRBD2 (5 bases each). This CDR3 contains 14 residues. Deletions cut 6 bases from V and 5 bases from J, with 16 bases between. CDR3 nucleotide sequence: TGTGCCAGCAGCAATGCCCGGGACGGGGAGACCCAGTACTTC. Translating gives CASSNARDGETQYF.

This clonotype was detected a few times. V is TRBV20-1 and J is TRBJ2-3; the D gene is possibly TRBD2 (6 bases). Trimming left V 0 bases short and J 0 bases short, with 10 bases between. Germline-derived CDR1 and CDR2 are DFQATT and SNEGSKA (reference sequence). The length of the CDR3 is 15 residues. The CDR3 region is CSARDIRGSTDTQYF. Here the CDR3 DNA reads TGCAGTGCTAGAGATATCCGGGGGAGCACAGATACGCAGTATTTT.

The J gene is TRBJ2-3, the V gene TRBV6-6; D unclear. CDR3 size: 14 residues. V was clipped by 5 bases and J by 1 base, with 10 bases between them. Germline CDR1 MNHNY, CDR2 SVGAGI (reference sequence). Here the CDR3 DNA reads TGTGCCAGCAGTAACACGGCGGGCACAGATACGCAGTATTTT. Encoded protein: CASSNTAGTDTQYF.

The gene calls are TRBV6-6 and TRBJ1-1; D remains unclear. Trimming removed 5 bases from V and 1 base from J, with 8 bases in between. Germline V gene data show CDR1 as MNHNY and CDR2 as SVGAGI (reference sequence). The CDR3 consists of 13 residues. The CDR3 coding sequence is TGTGCCAGCAGTGTGACCGCGAACACTGAAGCTTTCTTT. It codes for CASSVTANTEAFF.

This clonotype was counted at least ten times. The rearrangement uses TRBV11-2 and TRBJ2-2; 8 positions agree with TRBD1. The junction had 0 bases not matched to a gene; V was cut back by 5 bases and J by 1 base. Germline V gives CDR1 SGHAT, CDR2 FQNNGV. The CDR3 length is 14 residues. The CDR3 bases are TGTGCCAGCAGCGGGACAGGGAACACCGGGGAGCTGTTTTTT. It translates to CASSGTGNTGELFF.

V is TRBV10-3 and J is TRBJ2-1, with D tentatively TRBD2 (5 bases). Between the trimmed V and J ends, which lost 6 bases and 9 bases, there was a span of 15 bases. Germline loops: CDR1 ENHRY, CDR2 SYGVKD. This CDR3 has 13 amino acids. The CDR3 nucleotides are TGTGCCATCAGCCCCGGGGTTTCGGGTGAGCAGTTCTTC. It is translated as CAISPGVSGEQFF.

The chain combines TRBV5-1 with TRBJ1-1; maybe TRBD1 (5 bases). V was clipped by 4 bases and J by 1 base, with 11 bases between them. CDR1 is SGHRS and CDR2 is YFSETQ in the germline V gene. The CDR3 is 14 residues long. The CDR3 here is CASSTGQPNTEAFF. CDR3 DNA: TGCGCCAGCAGCACAGGACAACCGAACACTGAAGCTTTCTTT.

This clonotype has just a few counts. This chain links TRBV6-5 with TRBJ1-1; D is uncertain. This CDR3 contains 15 residues. Germline V gene data show CDR1 as MNHEY and CDR2 as SVGAGI. The V gene lost 0 bases and the J gene lost 5 bases, with 13 bases spanning the gap. DNA of the CDR3: TGTGCCAGCAGTTACTCGATAACGGTAGATACTGAAGCTTTCTTT. Its translation is CASSYSITVDTEAFF.

This clonotype was observed a few times. This chain uses TRBV5-4 with TRBJ2-2; possible D gene TRBD2, 6 bases. In germline, CDR1 is SGHNT, CDR2 YYREEE (reference sequence). V was trimmed by 0 bases and J by 4 bases, leaving 10 bases between them. CDR3 length: 15 residues. CDR3 nucleotides: TGTGCCAGCAGCTTGGCCGGGGGTGGCACCGGGGAGCTGTTTTTT. Amino acid sequence: CASSLAGGGTGELFF.

This chain uses TRBV7-2 with TRBJ2-3; D tentatively fits TRBD1 or TRBD2 (5 bases each). With 3 bases removed from V and 4 bases from J, the gap between germline ends came to 11 bases. The CDR3 runs to 14 residues. Germline CDR1 is SGHTA and CDR2 is FQGNSA. The CDR3 sequence is CASSLNLGADTQYF. The CDR3 coding sequence is TGTGCCAGCAGCTTGAACTTGGGGGCAGATACGCAGTATTTT.

This clonotype was observed many times. Being one base from a much bigger clone, this may be a read error. The rearrangement uses TRBV7-9 and TRBJ2-2; D unclear. The CDR3 is 13 amino acids. Trimming pared 5 bases from V and 2 bases from J, leaving 6 bases between. Germline V gene data show CDR1 as SEHNR and CDR2 as FQNEAQ (reference sequence). The CDR3 here is CASSPDNTGELFF. Here the CDR3 DNA reads TGTGCCAGCAGCCCGGACAACACCGGGGAGCTGTTTTTT.

This rearrangement joins TRBV20-1 to TRBJ2-5; tentative D call: TRBD2 (5 bases). Trimming took off 3 bases at V and 5 bases at J, with 13 bases between the two ends. Germline lookup yields CDR1 DFQATT and CDR2 SNEGSKA (reference sequence). The CDR3 spans 13 residues. The CDR3: CSARDWGLETQYF. As DNA, the CDR3 is TGCAGTGCTAGGGACTGGGGATTGGAGACCCAGTACTTC.